These T cell receptor beta chains were read from a single sample in a study of cytomegalovirus exposure and HLA in healthy donors. The method was immunoSEQ multiplex PCR; TCRdb's version includes in-frame clones alone and lacks a portion of them. Of approximately 160,000 clones detected, 85% to 90% appear once; the ten largest clones hold under 4.5%. Sequencing was carried out using PBMCs. All receptors come from a man in his late teens or twenties in good health and CMV-seropositive. Both conserved end residues are part of each CDR3. The D gene is left open where the match is weak. Clone size is shown for a subset of rows, as once, few, many or a class of expanded clone.

j_call d_call clone_size v_call cdr3_nt cdr3_aa
TRBJ1-2 TRBD1 NA TRBV19 TGTGCCAGTAGTATCGGGACAGGAAACTATGGCTACACCTTC CASSIGTGNYGYTF
TRBJ2-1 NA few TRBV9 TGTGCCAGCAGCGTAGGGGTCATTGGGCCCAATGAGCAGTTCTTC CASSVGVIGPNEQFF
TRBJ2-7 TRBD2 NA TRBV28 TGTGCCAGCAGTTTAAGGCTAGCGGGTTACTACGAGCAGTACTTC CASSLRLAGYYEQYF
TRBJ2-7 NA NA TRBV6-1 TGTGCCAGCAGTGATTACTACGAGCAGTACTTC CASSDYYEQYF
TRBJ1-2 NA NA TRBV2 TGTGCCAGCATCTTTGGGGGCGGCTTTGATGGCTACACCTTC CASIFGGGFDGYTF
TRBJ2-7 TRBD1 once TRBV19 TGTGCCAGTAGTAGCCGGGACAGGTTTTCTCCTTCTACCTACGAGCAGTACTTC CASSSRDRFSPSTYEQYF
TRBJ2-3 TRBD2 NA TRBV5-1 TGCGCCAGCAGCTCCCCGGGACTAGCGGGCACAGATACGCAGTATTTT CASSSPGLAGTDTQYF
TRBJ2-1 TRBD1 NA TRBV25-1 TGTGCCAGCAGTGAGGGACAGGGGTACAATGAGCAGTTCTTC CASSEGQGYNEQFF
TRBJ2-3 NA NA TRBV7-6 TGTGCCAGCAGCTTAGCTTCAGGTCAGGATACGCAGTATTTT CASSLASGQDTQYF
TRBJ1-5 TRBD1 NA TRBV5-8 TGTGCCAGCAGCTTGGACAGGGGGTTCAATCAGCCCCAGCATTTT CASSLDRGFNQPQHF
TRBJ1-2 TRBD1 NA TRBV27 TGTGCCAGCAGTTTAACATTCTGGCAGGGGGAGAACTATGGCTACACCTTC CASSLTFWQGENYGYTF
TRBJ1-1 TRBD1 NA TRBV18 TGTGCCAGCTCACCGGACAGGGACACTGAAGCTTTCTTT CASSPDRDTEAFF
TRBJ2-7 TRBD2 few TRBV28 TGTGCCAGCAGCCTACTAGCGGGAGCCGAGCAGTACTTC CASSLLAGAEQYF
TRBJ2-7 NA NA TRBV6-5 TGTGCCAGCAGTCCCAGGGTTTCCTACGAGCAGTACTTC CASSPRVSYEQYF
TRBJ1-4 NA few TRBV20-1 TGCAGTGCTCCCAGGAATGAAAAACTGTTTTTT CSAPRNEKLFF
TRBJ2-1 TRBD2 few TRBV11-3 TGTGCCAGCAGACTCCATAGCGGGAGTGCGACCAATGAGCAGTTCTTC CASRLHSGSATNEQFF
TRBJ2-5 TRBD1 NA TRBV5-1 TGCGCCAGCAGCAAAGGACAGGGGTGGGGCGGTATCGAGACCCAGTACTTC CASSKGQGWGGIETQYF
TRBJ1-4 NA NA TRBV9 TGTGCCAGCAGTCCCACTACGGCTGGCGAAAAACTGTTTTTT CASSPTTAGEKLFF
TRBJ1-2 TRBD1 few TRBV5-1 TGCGCCAGCAGACCCGGGACAGAAATCAACTATGGCTACACCTTC CASRPGTEINYGYTF
TRBJ2-5 TRBD2 NA TRBV30 TGTGCCTGGAGTAGGGGACTAGCGGGAGTACGGGAAGAGACCCAGTACTTC CAWSRGLAGVREETQYF
TRBJ2-1 NA NA TRBV6-4 TGTGCCAGCAGTGACACGGACAGCTCCTACAATGAGCAGTTCTTC CASSDTDSSYNEQFF
TRBJ2-1 NA NA TRBV7-9 TGTGCCAGCAGCCCCATCGCCAACAGAGCCAACAATGAGCAGTTCTTC CASSPIANRANNEQFF
TRBJ1-1 NA NA TRBV6-1 TGTGCCAGCAGTGGGTTGTGGGGAGACATGAACACTGAAGCTTTCTTT CASSGLWGDMNTEAFF
TRBJ2-1 NA NA TRBV7-8 TGTGCCAGCAGCTTAGCCAGTTGGGGCGATGAGCAGTTCTTC CASSLASWGDEQFF
TRBJ2-7 NA NA TRBV6-1 TGTGCCAGCAGGCCCGGGTCCGTCTCCTACGAGCAGTACTTC CASRPGSVSYEQYF
TRBJ1-2 NA NA TRBV9 TGTGCCAGCAGCGTAGAACGAACACCTAACTATGGCTACACCTTC CASSVERTPNYGYTF
TRBJ2-7 TRBD2 NA TRBV19 TGTGCCAGTAGTATTTCGGGAGGGGGTCCATCCTACGAGCAGTACTTC CASSISGGGPSYEQYF
TRBJ2-7 TRBD1 NA TRBV28 TGTGCCAGCAGTTTACCCCCGGGACAGCCCCTTTACGAGCAGTACTTC CASSLPPGQPLYEQYF
TRBJ2-7 TRBD2 NA TRBV2 TGTGCCAGCAGGGGAGCTAGCGGGGGCCTTCACGAGCAGTACTTC CASRGASGGLHEQYF
TRBJ2-7 NA NA TRBV25-1 TGTGCCAGCAGCAGGGGAGGGAACTACGAGCAGTACTTC CASSRGGNYEQYF
TRBJ2-5 TRBD2 NA TRBV9 TGTGCCAGCAGCCCTCTAGCGGGAGGGCAAGAGACCCAGTACTTC CASSPLAGGQETQYF
TRBJ2-7 TRBD2 NA TRBV5-4 TGTGCCAGCAGCTTTTTCACTAGCGGGAGTTACGAGCAGTACTTC CASSFFTSGSYEQYF
TRBJ2-3 TRBD2 NA TRBV9 TGTGCCAGCAGCGCGGGACTAGCGAAAACAGATACGCAGTATTTT CASSAGLAKTDTQYF
TRBJ2-6 TRBD1 few TRBV18 TGTGCCAGCTCAGGCGGGACAGGGCAGGCTGGGGCCAACGTCCTGACTTTC CASSGGTGQAGANVLTF
TRBJ1-2 TRBD1 few TRBV7-3 TGTGCCAGCAGCAAGGACAGGGGGCTACTCAGCTACACCTTC CASSKDRGLLSYTF
TRBJ2-6 TRBD1 NA TRBV27 TGTGCCAGCAGTTTAGGACAGGGGCGGGGTACTGGGGCCAACGTCCTGACTTTC CASSLGQGRGTGANVLTF
TRBJ1-1 TRBD1 NA TRBV7-9 TGTGCCAGCAGCTTCTGGACAGGGCTGAACACTGAAGCTTTCTTT CASSFWTGLNTEAFF
TRBJ1-4 NA NA TRBV7-7 TGTGCTAGCAGCTCCGGCCGGGGGGCTAATGAAAAACTGTTTTTT CASSSGRGANEKLFF
TRBJ2-7 TRBD2 NA TRBV11-2 TGTGCCAGCAGCACGTGGGGACTAGCGGGATTCTACGAGCAGTACTTC CASSTWGLAGFYEQYF
TRBJ2-7 TRBD1 NA TRBV5-1 TGCGCCAGCAGCACCGGACAGGGTATGGACGAGCAGTACTTC CASSTGQGMDEQYF
TRBJ2-7 NA few TRBV2 TGTGCCAGCAGTGAATTCATCGAGCAGTACTTC CASSEFIEQYF
TRBJ2-5 NA NA TRBV7-2 TGTGCCAGCAGCTGGACAGCCTCCGAGACCCAGTACTTC CASSWTASETQYF
TRBJ1-4 NA NA TRBV4-1 TGCGCCAGCAGCCAAGATCTGGCGGTCGGTGAAAAACTGTTTTTT CASSQDLAVGEKLFF
TRBJ1-1 NA NA TRBV25-1 TGTGCCAGCAGTCCTCGGACAGCGCTGAACACTGAAGCTTTCTTT CASSPRTALNTEAFF
TRBJ1-2 NA few TRBV9 TGTGCCAGCAGCGTAGGGTTTAGAGTAAACTATGGCTACACCTTC CASSVGFRVNYGYTF
TRBJ1-1 NA NA TRBV20-1 TGCAGTGCTAGATCCAGGCCAGAAGCTTTCTTT CSARSRPEAFF
TRBJ2-2 NA NA TRBV6-6 TGTGCCAGCAGTTATGGGGCCACCGGGGAGCTGTTTTTT CASSYGATGELFF
TRBJ1-3 NA NA TRBV14 TGTGCCAGCAGCCAACGACAGAACACCATATATTTT CASSQRQNTIYF
TRBJ1-1 TRBD1 NA TRBV7-9 TGTGCCAGCAGCTTAGAACAGGGGGCCTCGGAAGCTTTCTTT CASSLEQGASEAFF
TRBJ1-5 NA NA TRBV15 TGTGCCACCAGCAGAGAAATTGGCAAGAGCAATCAGCCCCAGCATTTT CATSREIGKSNQPQHF
TRBJ1-2 NA NA TRBV15 TGTGCCACCAGCACGCAGGGTATTGGCTACACCTTC CATSTQGIGYTF
TRBJ2-5 NA NA TRBV5-4 TGTGCCAGCAGCGGAGGAGCGGGAGAGACCCAGTACTTC CASSGGAGETQYF
TRBJ2-1 TRBD2 NA TRBV9 TGTGCCAGCAGTCTAACTAGCGGAGGCTCCTACAATGAGCAGTTCTTC CASSLTSGGSYNEQFF